The clone carrying this T cell receptor (beta chain) was observed many times. Antigen specificity is unknown. The V gene lost 5 bases and the J gene lost 0 bases, with 12 bases spanning the gap. This CDR3 comprises 15 residues. CDR1 is SEHNR and CDR2 is FQNEAQ in the germline V gene (reference sequence). This specimen comes from a study of T cells in Graves' hyperthyroidism and ophthalmopathy. Overall study results and limits: It was a median around 6 months before onset that the model predicted ophthalmopathy.

Amplification yielded TCR beta CDR3 regions, with RNA transcripts as the source. First-round RT-PCR with HTBI primers amplified the TCR CDR3 region. TCRdb itself ran the multiplex PCR reads through MiXCR, one entry per CDR3 protein. The sample consists of about 560,000 distinct CDR3 sequences, 16% of them appearing once. With a duration under 2 months, the hyperthyroidism was newly diagnosed in patients aged 18 to 65. Lactation, pregnancy, other autoimmune disease or uncontrolled infection excluded patients. Diagnosis rested on symptoms, serum thyroxine and TRAb, thyroid ultrasound, and orbital computed tomography.

The gene calls are TRBV7-9 and TRBJ2-3; D ambiguous. What was sequenced was blood. The sequence was collected from a woman between 18 and 29 years old with Graves' hyperthyroidism. CDR3 amino acids: CASSPGGSSTDTQYF. CDR3 nucleotide sequence: TGTGCCAGCAGCCCCGGCGGCTCTAGCACAGATACGCAGTATTTT.